The 8 T cell receptor beta chains given below trace back to one sample, sequenced in a study of OX40 agonist ivuxolimab in advanced cancers. The receptor library was made with the immunoSEQ multiplex PCR assay. In TCRdb, the immuneACCESS table is reduced to in-frame sequences with V and J assigned. These tables do not hold every clone; where another copy was compared, an unresolved V gene accounts for under half, and the others remain unexplained. The sample records 25,000 to 40,000 clones, roughly 76% of which are singletons. The leading ten clones occupy roughly 22% of the sample. The material was CD4+ or CD8+ T cells sorted from blood, obtained in a trial of the OX40 agonist ivuxolimab. The receptors here all came from an adult with an advanced solid tumor such as melanoma, head and neck, liver or kidney cancer.

J is TRBJ2-2 and V is TRBV6-5; tentatively, D is TRBD1 (6 bases). V lost 3 bases to trimming and J lost 6 bases, with 8 bases between them. CDR3 length equals 13 residues. Germline V gives CDR1 MNHEY, CDR2 SVGAGI. CDR3 loop: CASSYRGSGELFF. The CDR3 region has the DNA TGTGCCAGCAGTTATAGGGGGTCCGGGGAGCTGTTTTTT.

The rearrangement joins TRBV7-3 to TRBJ2-6; D possibly uses TRBD1 or TRBD2 (5 bases each). The CDR3 consists of 18 residues. Germline CDR1 SGHTA, CDR2 FQGTGA. V was cut by 3 bases and J by 0 bases, with 15 bases left in between. DNA for the CDR3: TGTGCCAGCAGCTTGAGGGCAGGGCCCTCCTCTGGGGCCAACGTCCTGACTTTC. Its protein product is CASSLRAGPSSGANVLTF.

The CDR3 DNA reads as TGTGCCAGCCGTCCGGGACTAGCGGGATCGGATACGCAGTATTTT. Residues: CASRPGLAGSDTQYF. This rearrangement joins TRBV10-3 to TRBJ2-3; 13 bases fit TRBD2. Unmatched junction bases numbered 10, after V lost 10 bases and J lost 6 bases. Looked up from germline, CDR1 is ENHRY and CDR2 is SYGVKD. The CDR3 covers 15 residues.

The V gene is TRBV7-6, the J gene TRBJ2-7; no firm D call. Germline CDR1 and CDR2: SGHVS and FNYEAQ. This CDR3 is 11 amino acids long. The V gene lost 4 bases and the J gene lost 6 bases, with 7 bases spanning the gap. CDR3 bases: TGTGCCAGCAGCTCCCACGCCGAGCAGTACTTC. Amino acids: CASSSHAEQYF.

The J gene is TRBJ1-2, the V gene TRBV9; 7 positions agree with TRBD1. Germline-derived CDR1 and CDR2 are SGDLS and YYNGEE. J gave up 1 base and V 2 bases, and 5 bases lay outside the gene matches. This CDR3 region has 15 residues. CDR3 nucleotides: TGTGCCAGCAGCGTGGCGGGACAGAGTAACTATGGCTACACCTTC. This codes for CASSVAGQSNYGYTF.

Regarding this clone: The sample carries other DNA sequences with the same CDR3. The chain recombines TRBV7-2 with TRBJ2-1, with D tentatively TRBD1 (6 bases). Germline V CDR1 and CDR2: SGHTA, FQGNSA. The length of the CDR3 is 14 residues. Trimming cost V 1 base and J 6 bases, with 10 bases left between them. CDR3 nucleotide sequence: TGTGCCAGCAGCTTAGGCGGCAGGGGCAATGAGCAGTTCTTC. Translating gives CASSLGGRGNEQFF.

The chain is built from TRBV4-2 and TRBJ2-2; 11 bases are shared with TRBD2. The germline gives CDR1 LGHNA, CDR2 YNFKEQ. Trimming removed 0 bases from V and 5 bases from J; junction bases left unmatched: 5. This CDR3 has 17 amino acids. CDR3 sequence: CASSQELAGVGTGELFF. The CDR3 DNA reads TGTGCCAGCAGCCAAGAACTAGCGGGGGTTGGGACCGGGGAGCTGTTTTTT.

The rearrangement joins TRBV7-8 to TRBJ2-3; a possible D gene is TRBD1 (6 bases). This CDR3 has 15 amino acids. CDR1 and CDR2 from the germline V gene are SGHVS and FQNEAQ. V dropped 0 bases and J dropped 4 bases, with 11 bases sitting between them. CDR3 sequence: CASSLAPGVSDTQYF. CDR3 sequence (DNA): TGTGCCAGCAGCTTAGCACCAGGGGTATCAGATACGCAGTATTTT. Based on the CDR3 plus reference TRBV7-8 and TRBJ2-3, the full variable domain is GAGVSQSPRYKVAKRGQDVALRCDPISGHVSLFWYQQALGQGPEFLTYFQNEAQLDKSGLPSDRFFAERPEGSVSTLKIQRTQQEDSAVYLCASSLAPGVSDTQYFGPGTRLTVL.